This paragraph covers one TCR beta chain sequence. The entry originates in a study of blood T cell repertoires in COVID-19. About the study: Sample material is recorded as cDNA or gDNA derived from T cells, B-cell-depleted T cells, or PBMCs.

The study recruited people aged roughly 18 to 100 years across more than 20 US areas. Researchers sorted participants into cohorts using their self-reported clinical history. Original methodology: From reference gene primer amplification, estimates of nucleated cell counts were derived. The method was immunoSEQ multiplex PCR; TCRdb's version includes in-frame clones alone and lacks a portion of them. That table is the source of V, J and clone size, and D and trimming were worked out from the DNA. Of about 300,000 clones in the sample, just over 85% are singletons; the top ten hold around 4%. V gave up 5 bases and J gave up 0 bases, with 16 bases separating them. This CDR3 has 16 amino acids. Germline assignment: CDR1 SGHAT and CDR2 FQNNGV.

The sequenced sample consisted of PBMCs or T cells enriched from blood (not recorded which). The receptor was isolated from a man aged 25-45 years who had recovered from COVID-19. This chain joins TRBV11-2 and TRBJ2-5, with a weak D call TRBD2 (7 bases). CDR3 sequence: CASSLGGLAHQETQYF. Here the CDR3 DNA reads TGTGCCAGCAGCCTCGGGGGGCTAGCCCACCAAGAGACCCAGTACTTC. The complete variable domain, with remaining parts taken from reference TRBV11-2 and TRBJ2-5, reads EAGVAQSPRYKIIEKRQSVAFWCNPISGHATLYWYQQILGQGPKLLIQFQNNGVVDDSQLPKDRFSAERLKGVDSTLKIQPAKLEDSAVYLCASSLGGLAHQETQYFGPGTRLLVL.